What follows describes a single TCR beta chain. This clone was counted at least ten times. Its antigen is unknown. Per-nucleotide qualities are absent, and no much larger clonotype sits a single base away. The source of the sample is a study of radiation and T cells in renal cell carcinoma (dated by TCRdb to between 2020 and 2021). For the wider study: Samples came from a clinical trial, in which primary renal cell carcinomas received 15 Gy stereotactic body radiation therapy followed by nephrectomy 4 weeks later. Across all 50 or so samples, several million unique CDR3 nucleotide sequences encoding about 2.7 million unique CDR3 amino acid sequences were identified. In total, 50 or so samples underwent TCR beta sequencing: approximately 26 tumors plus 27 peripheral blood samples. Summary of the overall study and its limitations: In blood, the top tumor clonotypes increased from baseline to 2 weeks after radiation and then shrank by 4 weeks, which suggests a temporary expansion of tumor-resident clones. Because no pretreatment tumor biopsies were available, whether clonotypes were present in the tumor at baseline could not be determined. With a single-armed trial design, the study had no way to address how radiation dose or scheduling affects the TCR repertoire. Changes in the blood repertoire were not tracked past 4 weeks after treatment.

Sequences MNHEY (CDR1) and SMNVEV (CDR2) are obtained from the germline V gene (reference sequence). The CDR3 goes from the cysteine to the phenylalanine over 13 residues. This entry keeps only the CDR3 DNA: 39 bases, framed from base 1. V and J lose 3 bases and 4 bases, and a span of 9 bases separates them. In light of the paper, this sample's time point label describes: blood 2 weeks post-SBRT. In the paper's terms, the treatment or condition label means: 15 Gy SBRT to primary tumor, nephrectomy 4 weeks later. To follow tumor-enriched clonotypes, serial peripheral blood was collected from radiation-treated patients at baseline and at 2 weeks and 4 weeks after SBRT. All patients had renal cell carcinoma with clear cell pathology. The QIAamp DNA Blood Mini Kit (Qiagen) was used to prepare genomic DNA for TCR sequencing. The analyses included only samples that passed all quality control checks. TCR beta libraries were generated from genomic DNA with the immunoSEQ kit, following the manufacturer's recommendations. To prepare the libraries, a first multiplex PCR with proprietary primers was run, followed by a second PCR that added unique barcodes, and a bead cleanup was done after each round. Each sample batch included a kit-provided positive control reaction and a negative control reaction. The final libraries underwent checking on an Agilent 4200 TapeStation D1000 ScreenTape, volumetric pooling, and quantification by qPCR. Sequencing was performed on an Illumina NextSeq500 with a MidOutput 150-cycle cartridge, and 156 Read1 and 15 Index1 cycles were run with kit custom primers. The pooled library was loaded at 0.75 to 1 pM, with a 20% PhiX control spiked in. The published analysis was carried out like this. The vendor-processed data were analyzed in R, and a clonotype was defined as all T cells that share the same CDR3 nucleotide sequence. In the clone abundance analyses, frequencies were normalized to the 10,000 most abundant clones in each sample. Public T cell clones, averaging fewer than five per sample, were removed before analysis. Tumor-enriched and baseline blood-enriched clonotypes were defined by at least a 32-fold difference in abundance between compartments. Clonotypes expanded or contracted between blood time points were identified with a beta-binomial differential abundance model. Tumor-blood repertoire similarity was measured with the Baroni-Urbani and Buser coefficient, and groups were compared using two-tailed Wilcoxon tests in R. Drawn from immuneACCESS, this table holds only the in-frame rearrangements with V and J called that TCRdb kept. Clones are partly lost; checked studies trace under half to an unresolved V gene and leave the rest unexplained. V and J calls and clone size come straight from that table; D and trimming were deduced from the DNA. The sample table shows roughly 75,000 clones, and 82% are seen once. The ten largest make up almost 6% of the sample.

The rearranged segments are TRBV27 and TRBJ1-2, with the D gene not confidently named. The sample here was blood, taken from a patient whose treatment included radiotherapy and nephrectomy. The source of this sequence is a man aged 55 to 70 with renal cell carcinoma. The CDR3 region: CASSFGESYGYTF. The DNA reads TGTGCCAGCAGTTTTGGGGAATCCTATGGCTACACCTTC.